Shown below are 21 T cell receptor beta chains from a single sample sequenced in a study of cytomegalovirus exposure and HLA in healthy donors. The table came from immunoSEQ multiplex PCR; TCRdb's copy has only in-frame clones and leaves some out. The sample has some 130,000 clones, approximately 84% seen once. The source material was PBMCs. Receptors were obtained from a man younger than 40 in good health and CMV-seropositive.

This clone was observed once. The J gene is TRBJ1-3, the V gene TRBV7-2, with TRBD1 as a possible D gene (6 bases). V shed 5 bases and J shed 4 bases, with 12 bases lying between them. This CDR3 is built from 14 residues. The germline CDR1 and CDR2 sequences are SGHTA and FQGNSA. This CDR3 reads CASSGQGSGNTIYF. In nucleotides, the CDR3 is TGTGCCAGCAGCGGGCAGGGGTCAGGAAACACCATATATTTT.

The chain employs TRBV14 and TRBJ2-5; TRBD1 agrees at 10 bases. The germline V gene encodes CDR1 SGHDN and CDR2 FVKESK. V dropped 3 bases and J dropped 2; count of bases not matched to a gene: 9. The CDR3 totals 17 residues. CDR3: CASSHRDRGIWQETQYF. Here the CDR3 DNA reads TGTGCCAGCAGCCACCGGGACAGGGGAATTTGGCAAGAGACCCAGTACTTC.

The gene calls are TRBV18 and TRBJ1-1; D ambiguous. CDR3 length: 13 residues. Germline CDR1 is KGHSH and CDR2 is LQKENI. V gave up 4 bases and J gave up 3 bases, with 9 bases separating them. Here the CDR3 reads CASSRLGDTEAFF. The CDR3 DNA sequence: TGTGCCAGCTCACGACTAGGTGACACTGAAGCTTTCTTT.

In DNA, the CDR3 is TGTGCCAGCTACCCCCGGGACAGGGGAAAATATGGCTACACCTTC. Its protein product is CASYPRDRGKYGYTF. This chain links TRBV28 with TRBJ1-2; 10 bases are shared with TRBD1. CDR1 MDHEN and CDR2 SYDVKM come from the germline V gene. V lost 8 bases, J lost 5 bases, and 11 bases stayed unmatched. The CDR3 is made up of 15 amino acids.

V is TRBV27 and J is TRBJ1-1; perhaps TRBD1 as D (5 bases). Germline values: CDR1 MNHEY, CDR2 SMNVEV (reference sequence). The CDR3 is 14 residues long. With 8 bases removed from V and 8 bases from J, the gap between germline ends came to 21 bases. The CDR3 reads CASLGVGVLREAFF. As DNA, the CDR3 is TGTGCCAGCCTTGGCGTAGGGGTCCTCAGGGAAGCTTTCTTT.

This rearrangement joins TRBV18 to TRBJ1-5, with D uncertain. V lost 6 bases and J 2 bases, leaving 17 bases between the germline ends. Germline V lookup: CDR1 KGHSH, CDR2 LQKENI. CDR3 length: 16 residues. The CDR3: CASSPLGVPGNQPQHF. The CDR3 coding sequence is TGTGCCAGCTCCCCTCTGGGCGTCCCGGGCAATCAGCCCCAGCATTTT.

This clone showed up many times. The rearrangement uses TRBV4-2 and TRBJ2-1, with a tentative D call TRBD2 (5 bases). V lost 1 base, J lost 11 bases, and 12 bases lay in between. Germline assignment: CDR1 LGHNA and CDR2 YNFKEQ. CDR3 length: 13 amino acids. The CDR3 DNA reads TGTGCCAGCAGCCAAGTGAACGGGGAGCAGCAGTTCTTC. Protein: CASSQVNGEQQFF.

The chain employs TRBV5-1 and TRBJ1-2; 8 positions match TRBD1. CDR1 SGHRS and CDR2 YFSETQ come from the germline V gene. Trimming at V came to 4 bases and at J to 3 bases, leaving 8 bases not matched to a gene. The CDR3 runs 15 residues. CDR3 DNA: TGCGCCAGCAGCCAGGGACAGGAGCACTACTATGGCTACACCTTC. It translates to CASSQGQEHYYGYTF.

The chain combines TRBV5-5 with TRBJ1-2; 7 bases fit TRBD1. CDR1 and CDR2 (germline): SGHKS, YYEKEE (reference sequence). The ends lost 4 bases at V and 8 bases at J; junction bases unmatched: 8. CDR3 length: 13 residues. DNA for the CDR3: TGTGCCAGCAGCCCTGCCGGGACAGTCGGCTACACCTTC. It is translated as CASSPAGTVGYTF.

The CDR3 region is CASSFLTSQDTDTQYF. In DNA, the CDR3 is TGTGCCAGCAGCTTCCTGACTAGCCAGGACACAGATACGCAGTATTTT. V gene TRBV7-6 combines with J gene TRBJ2-3; 7 bases line up with TRBD2. V was clipped by 3 bases and J by 2 bases; unmatched bases: 8. The CDR3 sequence is 16 residues long. Germline V gives CDR1 SGHVS, CDR2 FNYEAQ. Looking up the rest from reference TRBV7-6 and TRBJ2-3 gives the full variable domain: GAGVSQSPRYKVTKRGQDVALRCDPISGHVSLYWYRQALGQGPEFLTYFNYEAQQDKSGLPNDRFSAERPEGSISTLTIQRTEQRDSAMYRCASSFLTSQDTDTQYFGPGTRLTVL.

This chain joins TRBV5-1 and TRBJ1-3; 7 bases match TRBD1. The CDR3 contains 18 residues. The germline V gene encodes CDR1 SGHRS and CDR2 YFSETQ. V lost 4 bases to trimming and J lost 3 bases; unmatched junction nucleotides: 16. The CDR3 is CASSHGTVTRLSGNTIYF. DNA of the CDR3: TGCGCCAGCAGCCATGGGACAGTAACACGCTTGAGTGGAAACACCATATATTTT.

The chain carries TRBV7-2 and TRBJ2-3; possible D gene TRBD2, 6 bases. Germline V gene lookup returns CDR1 SGHTA and CDR2 FQGNSA. The CDR3 sequence is 16 residues long. Trimming pared 2 bases from V and 2 bases from J, leaving 14 bases between. CDR3 coding DNA: TGTGCCAGCAGCTTATTGGGACTGATAAACACAGATACGCAGTATTTT. Amino acid sequence: CASSLLGLINTDTQYF. Combining the CDR3 with reference TRBV7-2 and TRBJ2-3 gives the whole variable domain GAGVSQSPSNKVTEKGKDVELRCDPISGHTALYWYRQSLGQGLEFLIYFQGNSAPDKSGLPSDRFSAERTGGSVSTLTIQRTQQEDSAVYLCASSLLGLINTDTQYFGPGTRLTVL.

The chain links TRBV11-2 to TRBJ2-1, with 8 bases fitting TRBD2. The CDR3 runs to 15 residues. Germline values: CDR1 SGHAT, CDR2 FQNNGV. Unmatched junction bases numbered 6, after V lost 1 base and J lost 7 bases. CDR3 sequence (DNA): TGTGCCAGCAGCTTAGTTCGTTCGGGGGGGAATGAGCAGTTCTTC. Its protein is CASSLVRSGGNEQFF.

The chain has TRBV15 and TRBJ2-7, with TRBD2 matching 11 bases. This CDR3 is built from 17 residues. The ends lost 1 base at V and 3 bases at J; junction bases unmatched: 8. Germline V gene lookup returns CDR1 LNHNV and CDR2 YYDKDF (reference sequence). CDR3 in amino acids: CATSRAGTSGAYYEQYF. The CDR3 DNA is TGTGCCACCAGCAGAGCGGGGACTAGCGGTGCCTACTACGAGCAGTACTTC.

The CDR3 bases are TGTGCCAGCAGCCAAGGGACAGGGATATATGAGCAGTACTTC. Its protein product is CASSQGTGIYEQYF. This chain joins TRBV5-5 and TRBJ2-7; 9 nucleotides align to TRBD1. The CDR3 is 14 amino acids. CDR1 is SGHKS, CDR2 YYEKEE, per germline (reference sequence). V lost 4 bases, J lost 7 bases, and 9 bases stayed unmatched.

V and J are TRBV5-1 and TRBJ2-1; D perhaps matches TRBD2 (6 bases). Between the trimmed V and J ends, which lost 4 bases and 4 bases, there was a span of 9 bases. CDR3 size: 13 residues. Germline V gives CDR1 SGHRS, CDR2 YFSETQ. DNA of the CDR3: TGCGCCAGCAGCGACGGGACTTACAATGAGCAGTTCTTC. This gives the protein CASSDGTYNEQFF.

Only one count was recorded for this clone. CDR3 bases: TGTGCCAGCAGCGTAGTGGGACTAGGACAAAATGAGCAGTTCTTC. Its translation: CASSVVGLGQNEQFF. J is TRBJ2-1 and V is TRBV9; TRBD2 agrees at 8 bases. CDR1 is SGDLS, CDR2 YYNGEE, per germline. V lost 0 bases to trimming and J lost 7 bases; unmatched junction nucleotides: 6. The CDR3 is 15 amino acids.

The rearrangement links TRBV19 to TRBJ1-1, with D possibly being TRBD1 (5 bases). In germline, CDR1 is LNHDA, CDR2 SQIVND (reference sequence). The CDR3 covers 15 residues. Between the trimmed V and J ends, which lost 7 bases and 0 bases, there was a span of 15 bases. CDR3 in amino acids: CASTRMGQMNTEAFF. CDR3 sequence (DNA): TGTGCCAGTACTAGAATGGGGCAGATGAACACTGAAGCTTTCTTT.

The chain joins TRBV2 to TRBJ2-7, with D tentatively TRBD1 (5 bases). This CDR3 has 15 amino acids. The germline gives CDR1 SNHLY, CDR2 FYNNEI. Trimming took off 3 bases at V and 0 bases at J, with 12 bases between the two ends. In DNA form, the CDR3 reads TGTGCCAGCAGTGACGGCTCAAGGGGCTCCTACGAGCAGTACTTC. Translated, it gives CASSDGSRGSYEQYF.

The chain is built from TRBV18 and TRBJ1-1; D is unclear. Looked up from germline, CDR1 is KGHSH and CDR2 is LQKENI. V was cut by 6 bases and J by 3 bases, with 11 bases left in between. The CDR3 sequence is 13 residues long. The CDR3 loop reads CASSWTEDTEAFF. The CDR3 bases are TGTGCCAGCTCGTGGACTGAGGACACTGAAGCTTTCTTT.

The count of this clone is one. The chain links TRBV5-1 to TRBJ2-5, with D unclear. Germline assignment: CDR1 SGHRS and CDR2 YFSETQ. Trimming stripped 0 bases from V and 1 base from J, with 10 bases between. The length of the CDR3 is 15 residues. The CDR3 nucleotides read TGCGCCAGCAGCTTGGCCGACAACCCCCAAGAGACCCAGTACTTC. This encodes CASSLADNPQETQYF.